The source of this T cell receptor beta chain is a study of blood T cells in healthy people across ages. Combining a sample-barcoded 5' primer with a J-beta primer mix, a second PCR ran for roughly 6 to 12 cycles. Tags on each cDNA molecule came from a template-switch adaptor with 12 random nucleotides. Each of the samples gave a minimum of 3 million paired-end reads that contained CDR3. MiXCR, applied by TCRdb to the 5' RACE reads, yields one record per CDR3 protein. The table shows around 1,600,000 distinct CDR3 sequences, with approximately 42% occurring only once. On this clonotype itself: No antigen is known for it.

V shed 2 bases and J 5 bases; nucleotides not matched to a gene: 1. The CDR3 is made up of 14 amino acids. Broader study findings: More naive CD4+ cells and higher diversity marked long-lived donors relative to aged donors. The authors considered diversity estimates from one million T cells to be underestimates.

The sequence was collected from a young woman in good health. Sequencing used blood. The chain has TRBV12-3 or TRBV12-4 and TRBJ2-1, with TRBD2 matching 9 bases. The CDR3 spells CASSLIAGDNEQFF. In DNA form, the CDR3 reads TGTGCCAGCAGTTTAATAGCGGGGGACAATGAGCAGTTCTTC.